These 4 T cell receptor beta chains were sequenced from one sample in a study of T-cell memory formation after mild COVID-19. MiXCR, run by TCRdb on the 5' RACE reads, gives a single entry per CDR3 protein. The sample has 85,000 to 130,000 distinct CDR3 sequences, 9.5% to 15% seen once. The material sequenced was PBMCs or a T cell subset sorted from them (not recorded which). The source of these receptors is an adult woman who had mild COVID-19 (a few samples of this study predate the infection). Cell type and time point are not known.

This clonotype was seen at least ten times. The chain uses TRBV12-3 or TRBV12-4 and TRBJ2-3; TRBD2 agrees at 8 bases. V was pared by 2 bases and J by 6 bases, with 4 bases of the junction left unmatched. CDR3 length: 14 amino acids. CDR3 protein: CASSLTGGPDTQYF. Here the CDR3 DNA reads TGTGCCAGCAGTTTAACGGGGGGGCCCGATACGCAGTATTTT.

This chain joins TRBV24-1 and TRBJ2-1; D gene ambiguous. The germline V gene has CDR1 KGHDR and CDR2 SFDVKD. This CDR3 comprises 17 residues. Trimming cost V 4 bases and J 8 bases, with 23 bases left between them. CDR3 protein: CATSDLAGSDPGDEQFF. CDR3 sequence (DNA): TGTGCCACCAGTGACTTAGCTGGGTCTGACCCGGGCGATGAGCAGTTCTTC.

V gene TRBV5-6 combines with J gene TRBJ1-2; 9 nucleotides agree with TRBD1. This CDR3 has 16 amino acids. Per the germline V gene, CDR1 is SGHDT and CDR2 is YYEEEE. V lost 5 bases to trimming and J lost 6 bases; unmatched junction nucleotides: 14. The CDR3 is CASSPRTGTGFNGYTF. CDR3 DNA sequence: TGTGCCAGCAGTCCGAGGACCGGGACAGGGTTCAATGGCTACACCTTC. The full variable domain, rest sourced from reference TRBV5-6 and TRBJ1-2, is DAGVTQSPTHLIKTRGQQVTLRCSPKSGHDTVSWYQQALGQGPQFIFQYYEEEERQRGNFPDRFSGHQFPNYSSELNVNALLLGDSALYLCASSPRTGTGFNGYTFGSGTRLTVV.

In its sample, this clonotype was seen a few times. The V call is TRBV7-8, the J call TRBJ1-5; D unresolved. Germline values: CDR1 SGHVS, CDR2 FQNEAQ. V was pared by 1 base and J by 1 base, with 8 bases between. The CDR3 loop spans 15 amino acids. The CDR3 nucleotides are TGTGCCAGCAGCTTAGAAGGCGTAAGCAATCAGCCCCAGCATTTT. Protein product: CASSLEGVSNQPQHF.